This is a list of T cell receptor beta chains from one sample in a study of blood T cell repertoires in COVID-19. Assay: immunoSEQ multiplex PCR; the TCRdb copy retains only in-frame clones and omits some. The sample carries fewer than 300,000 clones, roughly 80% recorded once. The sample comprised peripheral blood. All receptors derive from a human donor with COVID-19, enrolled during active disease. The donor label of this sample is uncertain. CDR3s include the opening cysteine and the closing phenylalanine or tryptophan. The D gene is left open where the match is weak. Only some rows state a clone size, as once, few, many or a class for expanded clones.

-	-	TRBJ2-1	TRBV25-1	CASSEYRGRDNEQFF	TGTGCCAGCAGTGAATACAGGGGTAGGGACAATGAGCAGTTCTTC
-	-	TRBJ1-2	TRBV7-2	CASSLTNYGYTF	TGTGCCAGCAGCCTAACTAACTATGGCTACACCTTC
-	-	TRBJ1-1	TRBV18	CASSPQGQGEAFF	TGTGCCAGCTCACCCCAGGGCCAGGGCGAAGCTTTCTTT
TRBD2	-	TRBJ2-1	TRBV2	CASKRENNEQFF	TGTGCCAGCAAGCGGGAGAACAATGAGCAGTTCTTC
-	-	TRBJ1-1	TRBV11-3	CASSPSSGETEAFF	TGTGCCAGCAGCCCATCATCCGGGGAGACTGAAGCTTTCTTT
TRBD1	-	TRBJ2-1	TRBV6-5	CASSLLSQGDEQFF	TGTGCCAGCAGTCTCCTTTCACAGGGGGATGAGCAGTTCTTC
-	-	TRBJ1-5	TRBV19	CASSRRGNSNQPQHF	TGTGCCAGTAGTAGGCGGGGAAATAGCAATCAGCCCCAGCATTTT
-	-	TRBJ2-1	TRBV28	CASSLPYGGNYNEQFF	TGTGCCAGCAGTTTACCCTACGGAGGGAACTACAATGAGCAGTTCTTC
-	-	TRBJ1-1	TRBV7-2	CASSLQVNTEAFF	TGTGCCAGCAGCTTACAGGTGAACACTGAAGCTTTCTTT
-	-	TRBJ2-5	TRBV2	CASSLDRDETQYF	TGTGCCAGCAGCCTGGACCGGGATGAGACCCAGTACTTC
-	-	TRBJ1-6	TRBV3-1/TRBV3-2	CASSQGFFGASPLHF	TGTGCCAGCAGCCAAGGGTTTTTTGGAGCCTCACCCCTCCACTTT
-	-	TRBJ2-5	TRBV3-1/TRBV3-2	CASSQDAGSLRTQYF	TGTGCCAGCAGCCAAGATGCGGGATCCCTTCGCACCCAGTACTTC
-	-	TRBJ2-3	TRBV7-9	CASSLGVAGTDTQYF	TGTGCCAGCAGCTTAGGGGTTGCGGGCACAGATACGCAGTATTTT
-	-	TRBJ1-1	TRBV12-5	CASGLVDRPFF	TGTGCTAGTGGTTTGGTAGACAGGCCTTTCTTT
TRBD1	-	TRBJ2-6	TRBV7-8	CASSDSRGQGARVASGANVLTF	TGTGCCAGCAGTGACAGTCGGGGTCAGGGGGCGCGGGTTGCCTCTGGGGCCAACGTCCTGACTTTC
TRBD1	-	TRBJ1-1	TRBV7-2	CASSTRTGANTEAFF	TGTGCCAGCAGCACCCGGACAGGAGCGAACACTGAAGCTTTCTTT
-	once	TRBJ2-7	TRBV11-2	CASSRVGAYEQYF	TGTGCCAGCAGCCGGGTGGGAGCCTACGAGCAGTACTTC
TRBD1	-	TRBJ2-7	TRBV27	CASRAGTGYSYEQYF	TGTGCCAGCAGGGCCGGGACAGGGTACTCCTACGAGCAGTACTTC
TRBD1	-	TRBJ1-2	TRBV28	CASSSTRGQINYGYTF	TGTGCCAGCAGCTCTACCCGGGGACAGATTAACTATGGCTACACCTTC
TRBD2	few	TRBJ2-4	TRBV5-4	CASSLGTSENIQYF	TGTGCCAGCAGCTTGGGGACTAGCGAAAACATTCAGTACTTC
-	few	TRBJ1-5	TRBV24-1	CATSDGGWQPQHF	TGTGCCACCAGTGATGGGGGGTGGCAGCCCCAGCATTTT
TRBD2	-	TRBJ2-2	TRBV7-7	CASSPGGAGTNTGELFF	TGTGCTAGCAGCCCCGGGGGGGCGGGAACGAACACCGGGGAGCTGTTTTTT
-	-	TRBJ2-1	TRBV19	CASRASIPGEQFF	TGTGCCAGTAGGGCATCCATCCCAGGGGAGCAGTTCTTC
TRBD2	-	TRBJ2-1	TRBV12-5	CASGYGGSLYNEQFF	TGTGCTAGTGGTTACGGCGGGAGTCTGTACAATGAGCAGTTCTTC
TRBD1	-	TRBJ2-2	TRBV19	CASSWTGPNTGELFF	TGTGCCAGTAGTTGGACAGGTCCGAACACCGGGGAGCTGTTTTTT
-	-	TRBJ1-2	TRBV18	CASSTLGYGYTF	TGTGCCAGCTCTACTCTCGGGTATGGCTACACCTTC
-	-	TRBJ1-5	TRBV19	CASRWGTSNQPQHF	TGTGCCAGTCGGTGGGGGACAAGCAATCAGCCCCAGCATTTT
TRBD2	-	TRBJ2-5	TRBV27	CASSYWGGEAETQYF	TGTGCCAGCAGTTATTGGGGGGGGGAGGCAGAGACCCAGTACTTC
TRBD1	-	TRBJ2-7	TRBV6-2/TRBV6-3	CASSRDRGTYEQYF	TGTGCCAGCAGCCGGGACAGGGGCACCTACGAGCAGTACTTC
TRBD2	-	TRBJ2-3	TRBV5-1	CASSKGLANTDTQYF	TGCGCCAGCAGCAAAGGACTAGCCAACACAGATACGCAGTATTTT
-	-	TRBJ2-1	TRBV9	CASSVQANNEQFF	TGTGCCAGCAGCGTCCAGGCCAACAATGAGCAGTTCTTC
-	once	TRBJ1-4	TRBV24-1	CATSNRLFNEKLFF	TGTGCCACCAGTAACAGATTATTTAATGAAAAACTGTTTTTT
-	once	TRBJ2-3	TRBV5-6	CASSLNGRPTDTQYF	TGTGCCAGCAGCTTGAACGGGAGACCCACAGATACGCAGTATTTT
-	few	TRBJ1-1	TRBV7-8	CASSPSLGRGTEAFF	TGTGCCAGCAGCCCGAGCCTGGGCCGGGGAACTGAAGCTTTCTTT
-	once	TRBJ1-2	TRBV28	CATRAVNYGYTF	TGTGCCACCAGGGCAGTAAACTATGGCTACACCTTC
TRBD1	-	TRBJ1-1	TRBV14	CASSQDDRGARAFF	TGTGCCAGCAGCCAAGACGACAGGGGAGCAAGGGCTTTCTTT
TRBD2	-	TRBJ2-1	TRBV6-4	CASSLAGVSNEQFF	TGTGCCAGCAGCTTAGCGGGAGTATCTAATGAGCAGTTCTTC
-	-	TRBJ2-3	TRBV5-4	CASSFESPLPTSTDTQYF	TGTGCCAGCAGCTTCGAGTCTCCCCTTCCCACTAGCACAGATACGCAGTATTTT
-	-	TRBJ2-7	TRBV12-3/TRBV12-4	CASSPRLYEQYF	TGTGCCAGCAGTCCTCGTTTATACGAGCAGTACTTC
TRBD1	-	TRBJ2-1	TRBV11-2	CASSSLGDRERFF	TGTGCCAGCAGCTCCCTAGGGGACAGGGAACGGTTCTTC
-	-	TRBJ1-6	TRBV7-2	CASSLQAGSYNSPLHF	TGTGCCAGCAGCTTACAGGCTGGCTCCTATAATTCACCCCTCCACTTT
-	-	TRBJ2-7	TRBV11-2	CASSSGVGSYEQYF	TGTGCCAGCAGCTCAGGGGTGGGATCCTACGAGCAGTACTTC
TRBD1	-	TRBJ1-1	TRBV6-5	CASSADRHVTEAFF	TGTGCCAGCAGCGCGGACAGGCACGTCACTGAAGCTTTCTTT
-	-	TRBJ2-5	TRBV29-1	CSVGQKETQYF	TGCAGCGTTGGACAGAAAGAGACCCAGTACTTC
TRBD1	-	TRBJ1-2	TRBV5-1	CASSLGPGGSSGGYTF	TGCGCCAGCAGCTTGGGCCCAGGGGGCAGTTCGGGTGGCTACACCTTC
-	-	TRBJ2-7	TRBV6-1	CASSEQQSSYEQYF	TGTGCCAGCAGTGAACAACAGAGTAGCTACGAGCAGTACTTC
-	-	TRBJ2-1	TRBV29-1	CSVEGPRAGQFF	TGCAGCGTTGAGGGTCCGCGGGCGGGGCAGTTCTTC
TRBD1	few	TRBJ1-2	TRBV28	CASSLGDSRNYGYTF	TGTGCCAGCAGTTTAGGGGACAGCCGCAACTATGGCTACACCTTC
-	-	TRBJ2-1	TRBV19	CATKESLMNNEQFF	TGTGCAACAAAAGAATCCCTCATGAACAATGAGCAGTTCTTC